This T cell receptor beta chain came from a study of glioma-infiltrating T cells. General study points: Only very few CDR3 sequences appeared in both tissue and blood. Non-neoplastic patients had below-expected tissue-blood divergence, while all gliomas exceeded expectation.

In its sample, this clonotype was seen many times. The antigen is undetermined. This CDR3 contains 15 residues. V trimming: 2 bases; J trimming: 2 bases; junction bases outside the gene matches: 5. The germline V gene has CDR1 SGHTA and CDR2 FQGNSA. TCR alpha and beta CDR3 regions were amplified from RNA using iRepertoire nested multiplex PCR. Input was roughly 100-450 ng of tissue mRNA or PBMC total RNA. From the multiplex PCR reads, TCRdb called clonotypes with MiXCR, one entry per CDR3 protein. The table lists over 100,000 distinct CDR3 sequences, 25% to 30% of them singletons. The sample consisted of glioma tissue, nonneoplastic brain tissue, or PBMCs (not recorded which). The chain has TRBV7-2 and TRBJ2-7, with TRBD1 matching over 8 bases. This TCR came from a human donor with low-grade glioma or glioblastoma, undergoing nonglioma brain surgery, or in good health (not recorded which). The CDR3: CASSLQGAQAYEQYF. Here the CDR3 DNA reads TGTGCCAGCAGCTTACAGGGGGCGCAGGCCTACGAGCAGTACTTC.